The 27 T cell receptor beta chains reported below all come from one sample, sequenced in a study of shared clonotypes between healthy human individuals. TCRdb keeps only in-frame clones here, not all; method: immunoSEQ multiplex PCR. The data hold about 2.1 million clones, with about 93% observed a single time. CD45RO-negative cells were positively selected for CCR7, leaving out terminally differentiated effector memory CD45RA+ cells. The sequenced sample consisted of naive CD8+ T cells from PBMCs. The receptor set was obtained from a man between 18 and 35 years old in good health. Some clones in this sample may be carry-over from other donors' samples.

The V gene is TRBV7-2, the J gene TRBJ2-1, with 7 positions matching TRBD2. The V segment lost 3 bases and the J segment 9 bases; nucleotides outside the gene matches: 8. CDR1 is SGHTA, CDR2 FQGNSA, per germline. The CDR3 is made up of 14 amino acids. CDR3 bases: TGTGCCAGCAGCTTTTCCCTCGGCGGGAGTGAGCAGTTCTTC. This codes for CASSFSLGGSEQFF.

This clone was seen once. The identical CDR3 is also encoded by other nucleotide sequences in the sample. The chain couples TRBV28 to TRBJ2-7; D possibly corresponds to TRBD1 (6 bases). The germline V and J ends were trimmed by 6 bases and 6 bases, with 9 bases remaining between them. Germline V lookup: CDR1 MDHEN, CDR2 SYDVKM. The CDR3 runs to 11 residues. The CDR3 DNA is TGTGCCAGCAGCCCAGGGGTCGAGCAGTACTTC. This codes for CASSPGVEQYF.

CDR3 nucleotides: TGTGCCAGCAGCCAAGGGCTGAGCTCCTACAATGAGCAGTTCTTC. It yields the protein CASSQGLSSYNEQFF. The rearrangement joins TRBV4-2 to TRBJ2-1; D is unresolved. CDR3 length equals 15 residues. The germline V gene encodes CDR1 LGHNA and CDR2 YNFKEQ. The ends were cut back, 1 base at V and 0 bases at J, with 7 bases in the middle.

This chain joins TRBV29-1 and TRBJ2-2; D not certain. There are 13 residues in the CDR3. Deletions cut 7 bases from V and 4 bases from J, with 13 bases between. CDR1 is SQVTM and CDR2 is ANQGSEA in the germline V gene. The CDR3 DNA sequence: TGCAGCGGCCTGATGGCCCCCACCGGGGAGCTGTTTTTT. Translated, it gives CSGLMAPTGELFF.

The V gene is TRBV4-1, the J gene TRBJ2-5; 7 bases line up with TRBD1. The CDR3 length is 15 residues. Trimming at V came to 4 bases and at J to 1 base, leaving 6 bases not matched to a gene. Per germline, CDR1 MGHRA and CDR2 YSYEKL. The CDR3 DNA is TGCGCCAGCAGCCCGAGACAGGGATTCCAAGAGACCCAGTACTTC. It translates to CASSPRQGFQETQYF.

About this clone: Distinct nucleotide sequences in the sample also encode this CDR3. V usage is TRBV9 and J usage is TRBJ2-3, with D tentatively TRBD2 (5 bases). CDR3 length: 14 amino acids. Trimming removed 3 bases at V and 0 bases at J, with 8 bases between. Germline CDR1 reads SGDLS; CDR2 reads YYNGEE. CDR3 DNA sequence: TGTGCCAGCAGCGCTTCGGGGAGCACAGATACGCAGTATTTT. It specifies CASSASGSTDTQYF.

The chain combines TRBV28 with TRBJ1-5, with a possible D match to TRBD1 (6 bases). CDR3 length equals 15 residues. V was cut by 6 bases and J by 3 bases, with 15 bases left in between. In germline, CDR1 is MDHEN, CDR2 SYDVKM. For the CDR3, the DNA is TGTGCCAGCAGCTTCTCCCACAGGGTCAATCAGCCCCAGCATTTT. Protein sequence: CASSFSHRVNQPQHF.

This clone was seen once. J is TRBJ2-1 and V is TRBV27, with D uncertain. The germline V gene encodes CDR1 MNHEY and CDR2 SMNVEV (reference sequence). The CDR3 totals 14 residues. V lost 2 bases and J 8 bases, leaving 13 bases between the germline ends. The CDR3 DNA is TGTGCCAGCAGTTTAGGCGGAGCTGAGGATGAGCAGTTCTTC. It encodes CASSLGGAEDEQFF.

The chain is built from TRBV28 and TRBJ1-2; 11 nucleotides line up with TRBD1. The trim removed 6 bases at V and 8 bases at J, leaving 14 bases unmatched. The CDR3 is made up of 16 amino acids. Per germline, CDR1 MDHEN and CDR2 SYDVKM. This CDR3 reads CASSSGQGALIHGYTF. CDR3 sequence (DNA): TGTGCCAGCAGCTCCGGACAGGGGGCGCTTATCCACGGCTACACCTTC.

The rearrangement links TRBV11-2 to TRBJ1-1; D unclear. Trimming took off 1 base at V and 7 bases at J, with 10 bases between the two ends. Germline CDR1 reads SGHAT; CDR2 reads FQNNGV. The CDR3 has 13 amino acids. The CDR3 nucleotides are TGTGCCAGCAGCTTAGGGTGGGGTTTTGAAGCTTTCTTT. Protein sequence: CASSLGWGFEAFF.

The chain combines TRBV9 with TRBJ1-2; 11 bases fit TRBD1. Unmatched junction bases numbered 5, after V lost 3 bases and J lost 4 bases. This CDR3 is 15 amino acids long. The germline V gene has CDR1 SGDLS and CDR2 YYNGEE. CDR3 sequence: CASSATGTGGYGYTF. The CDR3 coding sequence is TGTGCCAGCAGCGCAACCGGGACAGGGGGCTATGGCTACACCTTC.

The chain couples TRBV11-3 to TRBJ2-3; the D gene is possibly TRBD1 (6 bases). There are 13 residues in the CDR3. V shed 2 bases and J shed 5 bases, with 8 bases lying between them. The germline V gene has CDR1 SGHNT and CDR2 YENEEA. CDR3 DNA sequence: TGTGCCAGCAGCTTAAGAGGGGGAGATACGCAGTATTTT. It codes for CASSLRGGDTQYF.

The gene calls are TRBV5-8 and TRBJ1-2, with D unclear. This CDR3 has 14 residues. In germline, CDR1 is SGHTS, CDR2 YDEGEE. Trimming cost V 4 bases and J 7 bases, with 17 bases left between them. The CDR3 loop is CASSPPQMLAGYTF. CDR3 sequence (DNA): TGTGCCAGCAGCCCCCCCCAAATGTTGGCTGGCTACACCTTC. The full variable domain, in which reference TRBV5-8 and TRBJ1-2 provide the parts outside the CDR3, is EAGVTQSPTHLIKTRGQQATLRCSPISGHTSVYWYQQALGLGLQFLLWYDEGEERNRGNFPPRFSGRQFPNYSSELNVNALELEDSALYLCASSPPQMLAGYTFGSGTRLTVV.

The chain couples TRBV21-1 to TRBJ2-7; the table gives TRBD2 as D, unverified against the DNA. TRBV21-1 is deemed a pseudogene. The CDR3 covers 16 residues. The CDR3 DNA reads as TGTGCCAGCAGCAAATGTCAGCGGGAGGAAACCTACGAGCAGTACTTC. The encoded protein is CASSKCQREETYEQYF.

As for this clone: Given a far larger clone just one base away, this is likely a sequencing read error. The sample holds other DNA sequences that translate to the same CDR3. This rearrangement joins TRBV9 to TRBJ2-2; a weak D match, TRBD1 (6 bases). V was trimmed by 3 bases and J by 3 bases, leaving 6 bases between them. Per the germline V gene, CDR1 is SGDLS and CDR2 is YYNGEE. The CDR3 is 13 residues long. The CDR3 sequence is CASSDRDTGELFF. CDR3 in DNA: TGTGCCAGCAGCGACAGGGACACCGGGGAGCTGTTTTTT.

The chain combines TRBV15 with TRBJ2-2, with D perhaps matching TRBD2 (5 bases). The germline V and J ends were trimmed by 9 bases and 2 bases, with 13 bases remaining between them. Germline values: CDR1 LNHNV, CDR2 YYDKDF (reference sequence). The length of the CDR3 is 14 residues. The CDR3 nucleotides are TGTGCCACGCGAGAGGGTTCAAACACCGGGGAGCTGTTTTTT. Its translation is CATREGSNTGELFF.

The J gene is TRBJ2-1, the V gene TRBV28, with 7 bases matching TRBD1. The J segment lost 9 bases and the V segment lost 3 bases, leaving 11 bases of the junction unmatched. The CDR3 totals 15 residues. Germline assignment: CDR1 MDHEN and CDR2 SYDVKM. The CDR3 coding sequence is TGTGCCAGCAGTTTGGCAGCCGACAGGGCCGGTGAGCAGTTCTTC. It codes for CASSLAADRAGEQFF.

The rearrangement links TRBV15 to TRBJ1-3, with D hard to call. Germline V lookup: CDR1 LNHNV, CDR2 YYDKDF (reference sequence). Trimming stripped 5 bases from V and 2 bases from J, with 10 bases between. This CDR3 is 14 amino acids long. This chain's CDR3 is CATSHSGPGNTIYF. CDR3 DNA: TGTGCCACCAGCCACTCCGGACCTGGAAACACCATATATTTT.

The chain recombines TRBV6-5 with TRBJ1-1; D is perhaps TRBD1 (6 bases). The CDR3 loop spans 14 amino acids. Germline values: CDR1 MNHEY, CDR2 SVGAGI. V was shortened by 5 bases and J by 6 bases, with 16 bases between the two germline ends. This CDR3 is CASSNRERSPEAFF. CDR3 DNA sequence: TGTGCCAGCAGTAACAGGGAAAGGTCGCCTGAAGCTTTCTTT.

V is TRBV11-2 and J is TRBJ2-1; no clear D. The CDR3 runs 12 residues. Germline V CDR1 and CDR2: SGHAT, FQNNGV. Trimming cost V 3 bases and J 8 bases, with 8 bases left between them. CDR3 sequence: CASSFEDHEQFF. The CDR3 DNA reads TGTGCCAGCAGCTTCGAGGACCATGAGCAGTTCTTC.

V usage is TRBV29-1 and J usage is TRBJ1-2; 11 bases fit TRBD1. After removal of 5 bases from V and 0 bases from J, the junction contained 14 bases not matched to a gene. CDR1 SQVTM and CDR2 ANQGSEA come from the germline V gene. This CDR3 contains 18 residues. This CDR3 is CSVRGLGGQGDPNYGYTF. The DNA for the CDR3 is TGCAGCGTTAGAGGCCTCGGGGGACAGGGGGATCCTAACTATGGCTACACCTTC.

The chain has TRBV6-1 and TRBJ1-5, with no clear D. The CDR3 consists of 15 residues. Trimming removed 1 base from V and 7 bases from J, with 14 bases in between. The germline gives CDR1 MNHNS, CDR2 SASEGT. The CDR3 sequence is CASSEVVGYGQPQHF. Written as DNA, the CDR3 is TGTGCCAGCAGTGAAGTGGTGGGTTACGGACAGCCCCAGCATTTT.

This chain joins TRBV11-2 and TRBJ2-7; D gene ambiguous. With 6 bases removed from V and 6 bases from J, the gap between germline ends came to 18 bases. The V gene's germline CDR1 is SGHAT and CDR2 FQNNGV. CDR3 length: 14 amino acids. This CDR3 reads CASRPPALAVEQYF. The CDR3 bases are TGTGCCAGCAGACCCCCGGCATTGGCTGTCGAGCAGTACTTC. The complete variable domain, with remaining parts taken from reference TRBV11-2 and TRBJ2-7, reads EAGVAQSPRYKIIEKRQSVAFWCNPISGHATLYWYQQILGQGPKLLIQFQNNGVVDDSQLPKDRFSAERLKGVDSTLKIQPAKLEDSAVYLCASRPPALAVEQYFGPGTRLTVT.

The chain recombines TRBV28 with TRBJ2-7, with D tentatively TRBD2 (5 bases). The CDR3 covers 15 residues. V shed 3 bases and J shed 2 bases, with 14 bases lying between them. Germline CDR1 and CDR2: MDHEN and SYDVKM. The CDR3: CASSFMRAATYEQYF. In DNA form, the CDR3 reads TGTGCCAGCAGTTTCATGCGGGCCGCTACCTACGAGCAGTACTTC.

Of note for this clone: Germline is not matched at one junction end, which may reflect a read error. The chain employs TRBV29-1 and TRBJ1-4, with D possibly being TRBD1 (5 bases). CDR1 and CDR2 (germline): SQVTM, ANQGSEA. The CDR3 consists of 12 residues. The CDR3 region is CSVEDGEAPRVF. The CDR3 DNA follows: TGCAGCGTTGAAGATGGGGAGGCGCCCAGGGTTTTT.

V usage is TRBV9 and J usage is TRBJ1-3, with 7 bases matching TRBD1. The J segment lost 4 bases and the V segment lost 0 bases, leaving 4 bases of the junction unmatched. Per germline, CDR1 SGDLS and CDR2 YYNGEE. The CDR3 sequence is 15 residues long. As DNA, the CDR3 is TGTGCCAGCAGCGTAGAAGGGGGCGACGGAAACACCATATATTTT. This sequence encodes CASSVEGGDGNTIYF.

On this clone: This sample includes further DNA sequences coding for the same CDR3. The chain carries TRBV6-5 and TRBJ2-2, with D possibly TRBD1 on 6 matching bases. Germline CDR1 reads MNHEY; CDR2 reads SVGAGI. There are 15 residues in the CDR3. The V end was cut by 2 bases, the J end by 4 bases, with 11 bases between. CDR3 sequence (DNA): TGTGCCAGCAGTTACAGCAGGGGCGGCACCGGGGAGCTGTTTTTT. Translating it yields CASSYSRGGTGELFF.